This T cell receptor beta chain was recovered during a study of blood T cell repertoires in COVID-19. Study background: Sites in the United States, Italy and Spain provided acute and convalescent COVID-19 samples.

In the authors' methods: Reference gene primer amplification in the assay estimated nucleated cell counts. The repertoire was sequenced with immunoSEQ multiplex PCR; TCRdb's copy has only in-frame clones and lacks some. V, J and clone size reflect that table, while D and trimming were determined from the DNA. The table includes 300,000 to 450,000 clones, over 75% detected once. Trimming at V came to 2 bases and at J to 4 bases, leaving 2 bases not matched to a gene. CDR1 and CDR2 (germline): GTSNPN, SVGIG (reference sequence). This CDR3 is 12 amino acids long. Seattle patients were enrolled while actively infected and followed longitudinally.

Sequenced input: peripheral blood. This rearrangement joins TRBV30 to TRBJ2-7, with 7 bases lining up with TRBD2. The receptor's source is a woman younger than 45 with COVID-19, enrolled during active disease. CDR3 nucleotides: TGTGCCTGGAGTCCAGCGGGATACGAGCAGTACTTC. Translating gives CAWSPAGYEQYF.